A selection of T cell receptor beta chains follows, all from one sample in a study of T cell changes during pregnancy in multiple sclerosis. Here immunoSEQ multiplex PCR was the method, and the copy in TCRdb shows in-frame clones only, minus some. The table shows around 30,000 clones, with over 80% occurring only once. The specimen was CD8+ T cells from peripheral blood mononuclear cells, collected before pregnancy. These receptors all come from a female donor with multiple sclerosis, enrolled in a pregnancy study. Both conserved end residues are part of each CDR3. The D gene is left open where the match is weak. Clone size is given for some rows only: seen once, a few or many times, or a class if the clone is expanded.

clone size: -; V gene: TRBV30; J gene: TRBJ2-2; D gene: -; CDR3 protein: CAWSVEGRLANTGELFF; CDR3 DNA: TGTGCCTGGAGTGTAGAGGGCAGGCTCGCGAACACCGGGGAGCTGTTTTTT
clone size: -; V gene: TRBV13; J gene: TRBJ1-3; D gene: -; CDR3 protein: CASSLEGMNTIYF; CDR3 DNA: TGTGCCAGCAGCTTAGAGGGGATGAACACCATATATTTT
clone size: -; V gene: TRBV27; J gene: TRBJ1-2; D gene: -; CDR3 protein: CASSDGSGYTF; CDR3 DNA: TGTGCCAGCAGTGACGGGTCGGGCTACACCTTC
clone size: -; V gene: TRBV7-3; J gene: TRBJ2-3; D gene: TRBD2; CDR3 protein: CASSLNPGTSTDTQYF; CDR3 DNA: TGTGCCAGCAGCTTAAACCCCGGGACTAGTACAGATACGCAGTATTTT
clone size: -; V gene: TRBV2; J gene: TRBJ2-1; D gene: TRBD1; CDR3 protein: CASSEDRGDEQFF; CDR3 DNA: TGTGCCAGCAGCGAAGACAGGGGGGATGAGCAGTTCTTC
clone size: once; V gene: TRBV4-2; J gene: TRBJ2-7; D gene: TRBD2; CDR3 protein: CASSQDVAGGLYEQYF; CDR3 DNA: TGTGCCAGCAGCCAAGATGTAGCGGGAGGTCTATACGAGCAGTACTTC
clone size: -; V gene: TRBV12-5; J gene: TRBJ2-5; D gene: TRBD1; CDR3 protein: CASGLYGQGHPEETQYF; CDR3 DNA: TGTGCTAGTGGACTCTACGGACAGGGCCACCCTGAAGAGACCCAGTACTTC
clone size: -; V gene: TRBV11-1; J gene: TRBJ1-1; D gene: -; CDR3 protein: CASSLGGGNTEAFF; CDR3 DNA: TGTGCCAGCAGCTTAGGAGGGGGGAACACTGAAGCTTTCTTT
clone size: -; V gene: TRBV7-8; J gene: TRBJ2-5; D gene: TRBD2; CDR3 protein: CASSLTSGARWYQETQYF; CDR3 DNA: TGTGCCAGCAGCTTAACTAGCGGGGCCAGATGGTACCAAGAGACCCAGTACTTC
clone size: once; V gene: TRBV10-2; J gene: TRBJ2-1; D gene: TRBD2; CDR3 protein: CASSGLAGGEQFF; CDR3 DNA: TGCGCCAGCAGTGGACTAGCGGGGGGGGAGCAGTTCTTC
clone size: -; V gene: TRBV6-1; J gene: TRBJ1-1; D gene: -; CDR3 protein: CASSEAGGNTEAFF; CDR3 DNA: TGTGCCAGCAGTGAAGCGGGGGGGAACACTGAAGCTTTCTTT
clone size: -; V gene: TRBV11-1; J gene: TRBJ2-7; D gene: TRBD1; CDR3 protein: CASSPGGVPYEQYF; CDR3 DNA: TGTGCCAGCAGCCCAGGGGGAGTGCCCTACGAGCAGTACTTC
clone size: -; V gene: TRBV4-1; J gene: TRBJ1-4; D gene: TRBD1; CDR3 protein: CASTPSAQGARGANEKLFF; CDR3 DNA: TGCGCCAGCACTCCTTCTGCGCAGGGGGCGCGTGGGGCTAATGAAAAACTGTTTTTT
clone size: once; V gene: TRBV9; J gene: TRBJ2-1; D gene: -; CDR3 protein: CASRGPYNEQFF; CDR3 DNA: TGTGCCAGCAGGGGGCCCTACAATGAGCAGTTCTTC
clone size: -; V gene: TRBV11-2; J gene: TRBJ2-7; D gene: TRBD1; CDR3 protein: CASSRGTGEGYEQYF; CDR3 DNA: TGTGCCAGCAGCCGAGGGACAGGGGAGGGGTACGAGCAGTACTTC
clone size: -; V gene: TRBV6-6; J gene: TRBJ1-2; D gene: TRBD1; CDR3 protein: CASSFEDRNYGYTF; CDR3 DNA: TGTGCCAGCAGTTTCGAGGACAGGAATTATGGCTACACCTTC
clone size: -; V gene: TRBV5-8; J gene: TRBJ2-1; D gene: -; CDR3 protein: CASSLGGSSYNEQFF; CDR3 DNA: TGTGCCAGCAGCTTGGGAGGAAGCTCCTACAATGAGCAGTTCTTC
clone size: -; V gene: TRBV28; J gene: TRBJ1-1; D gene: -; CDR3 protein: CASTTGFGTEAFF; CDR3 DNA: TGTGCCAGTACAACAGGGTTCGGCACTGAAGCTTTCTTT
clone size: -; V gene: TRBV28; J gene: TRBJ2-5; D gene: TRBD1; CDR3 protein: CASSLWGDREYVQETQYF; CDR3 DNA: TGTGCCAGCAGTTTATGGGGGGACAGGGAATACGTCCAAGAGACCCAGTACTTC